This section outlines one T cell receptor (beta chain) sequence together with its context. The data were taken from a study of T cells in Graves' hyperthyroidism and ophthalmopathy. The length of the CDR3 is 14 residues. Between the trimmed V and J ends, which lost 2 bases and 3 bases, there was a span of 9 bases. CDR1 and CDR2 from the germline V gene are MGHRA and YSYEKL. TCR beta CDR3 regions were amplified from RNA transcripts. First-round RT-PCR of the TCR CDR3 relied on the HTBI primer set. Each CDR3 protein is one row after TCRdb ran MiXCR on the multiplex PCR reads. The repertoire includes around 300,000 distinct CDR3 sequences, about an eighth of them detected once, and more than 7.5% sits in the top ten.

This chain joins TRBV4-1 and TRBJ2-3, with D perhaps matching TRBD2 (6 bases). The sample taken for sequencing was blood. The TCR comes from a woman in her thirties with Graves' hyperthyroidism that later progressed to Graves' ophthalmopathy. The CDR3 here is CASSQLASTDTQYF. The CDR3 nucleotides are TGCGCCAGCAGCCAACTAGCGTCTACAGATACGCAGTATTTT.